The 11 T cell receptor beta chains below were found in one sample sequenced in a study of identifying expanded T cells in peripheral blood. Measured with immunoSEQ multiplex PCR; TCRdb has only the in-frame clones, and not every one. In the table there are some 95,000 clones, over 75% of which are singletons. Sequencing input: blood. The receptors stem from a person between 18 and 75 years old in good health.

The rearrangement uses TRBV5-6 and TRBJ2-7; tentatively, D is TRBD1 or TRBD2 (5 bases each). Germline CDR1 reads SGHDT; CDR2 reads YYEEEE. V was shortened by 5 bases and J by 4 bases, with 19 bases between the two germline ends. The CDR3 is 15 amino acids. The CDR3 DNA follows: TGTGCCAGCAGTCCTGACACCCGGGACGCGTACGAGCAGTACTTC. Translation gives CASSPDTRDAYEQYF.

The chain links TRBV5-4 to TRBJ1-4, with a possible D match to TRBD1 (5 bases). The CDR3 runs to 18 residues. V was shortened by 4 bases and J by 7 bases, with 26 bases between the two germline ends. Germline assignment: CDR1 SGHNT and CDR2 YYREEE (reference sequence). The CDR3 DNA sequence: TGTGCCAGCAGCCCTAGAGGGCACTCTAGGGGAGGTTTTGAAAAACTGTTTTTT. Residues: CASSPRGHSRGGFEKLFF.

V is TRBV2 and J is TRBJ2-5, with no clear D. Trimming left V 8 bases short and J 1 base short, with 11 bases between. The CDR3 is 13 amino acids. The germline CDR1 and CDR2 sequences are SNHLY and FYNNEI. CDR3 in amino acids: CASHFVAQETQYF. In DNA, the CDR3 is TGTGCCAGCCATTTTGTGGCCCAAGAGACCCAGTACTTC.

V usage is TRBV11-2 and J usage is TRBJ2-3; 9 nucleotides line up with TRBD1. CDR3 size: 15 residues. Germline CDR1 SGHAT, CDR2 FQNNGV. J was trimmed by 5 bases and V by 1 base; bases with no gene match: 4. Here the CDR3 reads CASSLGTGAGDTQYF. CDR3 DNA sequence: TGTGCCAGCAGCTTAGGGACAGGGGCCGGAGATACGCAGTATTTT.

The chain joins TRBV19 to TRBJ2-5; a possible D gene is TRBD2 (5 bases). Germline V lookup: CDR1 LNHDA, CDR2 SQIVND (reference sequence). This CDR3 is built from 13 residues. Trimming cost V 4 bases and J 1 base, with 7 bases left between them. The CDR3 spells CASSNGVQETQYF. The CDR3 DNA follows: TGTGCCAGTAGTAACGGGGTCCAAGAGACCCAGTACTTC.

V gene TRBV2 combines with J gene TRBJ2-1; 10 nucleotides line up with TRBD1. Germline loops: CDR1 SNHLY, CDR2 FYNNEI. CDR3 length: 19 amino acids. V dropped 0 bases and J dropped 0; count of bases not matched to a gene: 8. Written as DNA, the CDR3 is TGTGCCAGCAGTGAAGCCGTAGGCAGGACAGGGGGCTCCTACAATGAGCAGTTCTTC. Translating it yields CASSEAVGRTGGSYNEQFF.

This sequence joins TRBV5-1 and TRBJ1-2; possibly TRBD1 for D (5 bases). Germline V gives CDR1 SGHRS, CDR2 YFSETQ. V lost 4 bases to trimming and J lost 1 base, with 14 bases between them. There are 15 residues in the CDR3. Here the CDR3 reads CASSGFSGDNYGYTF. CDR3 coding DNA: TGCGCCAGCAGCGGTTTTTCGGGGGATAACTATGGCTACACCTTC.

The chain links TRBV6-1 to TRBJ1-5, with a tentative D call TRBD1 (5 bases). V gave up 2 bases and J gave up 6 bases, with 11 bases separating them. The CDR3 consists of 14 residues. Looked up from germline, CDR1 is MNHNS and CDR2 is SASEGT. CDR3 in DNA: TGTGCCAGCAGTGAATCCCGGGGCATTCAGCCCCAGCATTTT. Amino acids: CASSESRGIQPQHF.

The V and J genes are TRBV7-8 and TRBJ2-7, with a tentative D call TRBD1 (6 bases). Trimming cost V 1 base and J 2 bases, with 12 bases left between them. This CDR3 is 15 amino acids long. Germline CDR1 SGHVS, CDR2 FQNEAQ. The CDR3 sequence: CASSLETGQTYEQYF. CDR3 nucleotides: TGTGCCAGCAGCTTAGAAACGGGACAAACCTACGAGCAGTACTTC.

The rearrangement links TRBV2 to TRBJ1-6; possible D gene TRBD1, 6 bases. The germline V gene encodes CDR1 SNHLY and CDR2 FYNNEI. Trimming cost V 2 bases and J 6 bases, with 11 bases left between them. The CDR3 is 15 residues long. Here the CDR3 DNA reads TGTGCCAGCAGTGAACAGGGGTCTCCTAATTCACCCCTCCACTTT. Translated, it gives CASSEQGSPNSPLHF.

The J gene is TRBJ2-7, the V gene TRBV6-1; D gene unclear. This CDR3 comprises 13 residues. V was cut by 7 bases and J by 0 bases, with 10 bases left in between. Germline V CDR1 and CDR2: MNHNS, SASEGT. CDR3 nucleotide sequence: TGTGCCAGCAAGGCAGCAAGCTCCTACGAGCAGTACTTC. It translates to CASKAASSYEQYF.